The clone carrying this T cell receptor beta chain was recorded a few times. Its target is unknown. Germline V CDR1 and CDR2: SGHVS, FQNEAQ. CDR3 length: 17 residues. Trimming pared 0 bases from V and 0 bases from J, leaving 9 bases between. TCRdb recomputed calls from the reads with MiXCR, one row per CDR3 protein. The sample has hundreds of thousands of distinct CDR3 sequences, 25% to 35% seen once. This sample is drawn from a study of T cell repertoires in cytomegalovirus infection. Study details: HLA-B-restricted CMV epitopes that are well studied were used alongside recently identified HLA-C-restricted ones. Public TCR beta signatures were indicative of both CMV infection and a matching HLA type. Study-level results: Adding up the frequency of public TCR beta families identified people who carried CMV plus the relevant HLA. The response measured ex vivo was dominated by TCR beta clonotypes (HLA-C-restricted and CMV-specific).

The specimen comprised cultured PBMCs, sampled from culture after CMV antigen stimulation. The chain combines TRBV7-8 with TRBJ2-6; D gene ambiguous. This clonotype originated in a human donor in good health (CMV status not recorded). Some clones in this sample may be carry-over from other donors' samples. CDR3 nucleotide sequence: TGTGCCAGCAGCTTAGCATTGGGGTCCTCTGGGGCCAACGTCCTGACTTTC. It yields the protein CASSLALGSSGANVLTF.